This TCR beta chain emerged from a study of cytomegalovirus exposure and HLA in healthy donors. Background on the study: Unique TCRs numbering roughly 80 million, obtained from HLA-typed donors, made up an early data release. General study points: By a later analysis, the bulk of CMV-associated TCR beta chains appeared HLA-restricted.

Primers for the PCR totalled 60 Vbeta and 13 Jbeta. Clones were read by immunoSEQ multiplex PCR, and TCRdb kept only the in-frame ones, dropping some. The data contain some 70,000 clones, roughly 83% of them singletons. In the case of this clone: Its matching antigen is unknown.

The sample was PBMCs. This TCR was recovered from a woman between 50 and 59 years old in good health and CMV-seronegative.

The CDR3 region has the DNA TGTGCCACCAGCAGAGGCCGGGACTGGGTCTACGAGCAGTACTTC. Amino acids: CATSRGRDWVYEQYF. The chain carries TRBV15 and TRBJ2-7; maybe TRBD2 (6 bases). Germline-derived CDR1 and CDR2 are LNHNV and YYDKDF (reference sequence). The germline V and J ends were trimmed by 1 base and 3 bases, with 13 bases remaining between them. CDR3 size: 15 residues.